The T cell receptor beta chain under discussion was sequenced for a study of blood T cell repertoires in COVID-19. As for the study in general: Acute and convalescent COVID-19 samples came from the United States, Italy and Spain. Sample material is recorded as cDNA or gDNA derived from T cells, B-cell-depleted T cells, or PBMCs.

Per the authors' pipeline: Amplification with reference gene primers provided the estimates of nucleated cell counts. Assay: immunoSEQ multiplex PCR; the TCRdb copy retains only in-frame clones and omits some. Clone size and the V and J calls come from that table; the DNA yielded D and trimming. Among fewer than 85,000 clones listed, roughly 88% were seen once. The CDR3 has 14 residues. Germline V gene data show CDR1 as SGHTA and CDR2 as FQGTGA. Trimming removed 5 bases from V and 1 base from J, with 11 bases in between. The source is a man between 50 and 59 years old with active COVID-19. The sample consisted of peripheral blood. The chain carries TRBV7-3 and TRBJ1-1; D not resolved. The CDR3, as DNA: TGTGCCAGCAGCCGCGAAGTAGAGAACACTGAAGCTTTCTTT. It encodes CASSREVENTEAFF.